The 30 T cell receptor beta chains below come from one sample, sequenced in a study of regulatory T cells in long-lasting Graves disease. According to the study, TCR beta libraries were built with iRepertoire HTBI primers and CDR3-region Arm-PCR. Each CDR3 protein is one row after TCRdb ran MiXCR on the multiplex PCR reads. The repertoire consists of some 560,000 distinct CDR3 sequences, with around 15% occurring once and the leading ten covering 20% to 25%. Time point reported: newly diagnosed GD, antithyroid drugs for less than 3 months. Isolated PBMC RNA provided the starting material for the TCR library. These same records also appear under a second study, on T cells in Graves' hyperthyroidism and ophthalmopathy.

This material consisted of peripheral blood mononuclear cells (PBMCs), taken at new diagnosis, from a patient treated with antithyroid drugs. The source of these receptors is a woman aged 35-65 years with Graves disease.

V usage is TRBV3-1 and J usage is TRBJ2-5; no definite D call. Trimming removed 2 bases from V and 9 bases from J, with 16 bases in between. Germline V gene data show CDR1 as LGHDT and CDR2 as YNNKEL (reference sequence). The CDR3 is 14 residues long. CDR3 in DNA: TGTGCCAGCAGCCAAATCGGCGCCCGTGGGTCCCAGTACTTC. Translated, it gives CASSQIGARGSQYF.

This clonotype was found a few times. The genes are TRBV28 and TRBJ2-1, with D possibly being TRBD1 (6 bases). The V gene's germline CDR1 is MDHEN and CDR2 SYDVKM. V gave up 4 bases and J gave up 3 bases, with 13 bases separating them. The CDR3 runs to 15 residues. The CDR3 here is CASSYKQGYYNEQFF. CDR3 nucleotides: TGTGCCAGCAGTTACAAACAGGGTTACTACAATGAGCAGTTCTTC.

This clonotype was recorded many times. V is TRBV12-3 or TRBV12-4 and J is TRBJ1-4, with D possibly being TRBD1 (5 bases). Trimming took off 1 base at V and 0 bases at J, with 9 bases between the two ends. This CDR3 region has 16 residues. This chain's CDR3 is CASSLGRVSTNEKLFF. Here the CDR3 DNA reads TGTGCCAGCAGTTTAGGCAGGGTGTCAACTAATGAAAAACTGTTTTTT.

The chain recombines TRBV27 with TRBJ2-2; D possibly matches TRBD1 or TRBD2 (6 bases each). The V gene lost 6 bases and the J gene lost 8 bases, with 10 bases spanning the gap. Germline V gene data show CDR1 as MNHEY and CDR2 as SMNVEV (reference sequence). The CDR3 is 12 residues long. The CDR3, as DNA: TGTGCCAGCAGACGGGGGCTTGGGGAGCTGTTTTTT. Its translation: CASRRGLGELFF.

This clonotype was seen repeatedly, ten times or more. The chain links TRBV3-1 to TRBJ1-2; no reliable D call. Per germline, CDR1 LGHDT and CDR2 YNNKEL (reference sequence). Trimming took off 4 bases at V and 9 bases at J, with 9 bases between the two ends. CDR3 length: 11 amino acids. The CDR3 DNA reads as TGTGCCAGCAGCCTATCGGGTAGCTACACCTTC. Residues: CASSLSGSYTF.

On this clonotype itself: Just one base apart from a much larger clone, this may be a read error. J is TRBJ2-5 and V is TRBV5-1, with D unresolved. The CDR3 is 15 amino acids. Germline assignment: CDR1 SGHRS and CDR2 YFSETQ. CDR3 protein: CASSLSGPNQETQYF. Written as DNA, the CDR3 is TGTGCCAGCAGCTTGTCAGGACCCAATCAGGAGACCCAGTACTTC.

This clonotype was recorded many times. The V gene is TRBV30, the J gene TRBJ1-1, with a tentative D call TRBD1 (5 bases). The CDR3 spans 14 residues. Germline values: CDR1 GTSNPN, CDR2 SVGIG (reference sequence). The V end was cut by 5 bases, the J end by 3 bases, with 16 bases between. The CDR3 is CAWLRHTGHTEAFF. DNA for the CDR3: TGTGCCTGGCTAAGGCACACGGGGCACACTGAAGCTTTCTTT.

This clonotype was observed many times. This chain uses TRBV27 with TRBJ2-3, with D hard to call. Trimming stripped 4 bases from V and 3 bases from J, with 14 bases between. The CDR3 loop spans 15 amino acids. The germline V gene has CDR1 MNHEY and CDR2 SMNVEV (reference sequence). CDR3 region: CASSSTSTSTDTQYF. In DNA, the CDR3 is TGTGCCAGCAGTTCCACATCCACCTCGACAGATACGCAGTATTTT.

The chain uses TRBV27 and TRBJ1-1; TRBD1 might be the D (5 bases). V lost 0 bases to trimming and J lost 6 bases, with 14 bases between them. The CDR3 is made up of 15 amino acids. In germline, CDR1 is MNHEY, CDR2 SMNVEV (reference sequence). CDR3 residues: CASSLSRGVASEAFF. The CDR3 coding sequence is TGTGCCAGCAGTTTATCGAGGGGTGTAGCATCTGAAGCTTTCTTT.

In this sample, this clonotype turned up many times. Written as DNA, the CDR3 is TGTGCCAGCAGCTTAGGGTCAGGGGTTGGCTACGAGCAGTACTTC. Residues: CASSLGSGVGYEQYF. The J gene is TRBJ2-7, the V gene TRBV7-3; D possibly corresponds to TRBD1 (6 bases). The CDR3 sequence is 15 residues long. Germline assignment: CDR1 SGHTA and CDR2 FQGTGA. V shed 2 bases and J shed 3 bases, with 14 bases lying between them.

This clonotype was found many times. CDR3 amino acids: CASGREGNHFTDTQYF. CDR3 DNA sequence: TGTGCTAGTGGTAGGGAGGGGAACCACTTCACAGATACGCAGTATTTT. The chain combines TRBV12-5 with TRBJ2-3, with 7 positions matching TRBD2. V lost 5 bases, J lost 2 bases, and 10 bases stayed unmatched. Per germline, CDR1 LGHNT and CDR2 FRNRAP. There are 16 residues in the CDR3.

This clonotype was observed at least ten times. The rearrangement links TRBV20-1 to TRBJ1-5, with TRBD1 matching over 8 bases. Per the germline V gene, CDR1 is DFQATT and CDR2 is SNEGSKA (reference sequence). The CDR3 spans 14 residues. Germline trimming cut 0 bases from V and 2 bases from J; bases unmatched to any gene: 0. Here the CDR3 DNA reads TGCAGTGCTAGAGAGGGACAGGGCAATCAGCCCCAGCATTTT. Amino acids: CSAREGQGNQPQHF.

A few counts support this clonotype. The chain has TRBV5-1 and TRBJ1-2; D gene uncertain. Trimming cost V 0 bases and J 2 bases, with 8 bases left between them. Germline V gene data show CDR1 as SGHRS and CDR2 as YFSETQ. There are 14 residues in the CDR3. CDR3 bases: TGCGCCAGCAGCTTGGGCACACAGAACTATGGCTACACCTTC. Protein sequence: CASSLGTQNYGYTF.

The chain carries TRBV19 and TRBJ1-1; tentative D call: TRBD1 (5 bases). The CDR3 totals 14 residues. Trimming removed 3 bases from V and 1 base from J, with 9 bases in between. Germline CDR1 and CDR2: LNHDA and SQIVND (reference sequence). CDR3 in DNA: TGTGCCAGTAGTATGGGGACGGCGAACACTGAAGCTTTCTTT. This encodes CASSMGTANTEAFF.

This clonotype was seen many times. The CDR3 DNA reads as TGTGCCAGCTCACAGGGGGTTGGATACGAGCAGTACTTC. This sequence encodes CASSQGVGYEQYF. The rearrangement joins TRBV18 to TRBJ2-7, with a weak D call TRBD1 (6 bases). The germline V gene has CDR1 KGHSH and CDR2 LQKENI. This CDR3 is built from 13 residues. Trimming stripped 4 bases from V and 4 bases from J, with 11 bases between.

Comments on this clonotype: This may be a read error: a much more frequent sequence differs by one nucleotide. The rearrangement links TRBV20-1 to TRBJ2-3, with D tentatively TRBD2 (6 bases). Looked up from germline, CDR1 is DFQATT and CDR2 is SNEGSKA (reference sequence). This CDR3 has 14 amino acids. CDR3 nucleotides: TGCGGTGCTAGAACGGGGGTCAGCACAGATACGCAGTATTTT. Protein sequence: CGARTGVSTDTQYF.

This clonotype was counted a few times. The gene calls are TRBV19 and TRBJ1-6; D might be TRBD1 (6 bases). Trimming removed 4 bases from V and 9 bases from J, with 16 bases in between. The germline V gene has CDR1 LNHDA and CDR2 SQIVND (reference sequence). The CDR3 runs to 15 residues. CDR3 protein: CASSTTTGNSSPLHF. The CDR3 DNA sequence: TGTGCCAGTAGTACCACTACAGGGAACTCTTCACCCCTCCACTTT. The full variable domain, rest sourced from reference TRBV19 and TRBJ1-6, is DGGITQSPKYLFRKEGQNVTLSCEQNLNHDAMYWYRQDPGQGLRLIYYSQIVNDFQKGDIAEGYSVSREKKESFPLTVTSAQKNPTAFYLCASSTTTGNSSPLHFGNGTRLTVT.

This clonotype was seen at least ten times. The V and J genes are TRBV7-9 and TRBJ1-5, with 9 bases fitting TRBD1. Looked up from germline, CDR1 is SEHNR and CDR2 is FQNEAQ (reference sequence). The CDR3 totals 15 residues. Unmatched junction bases numbered 4, after V lost 3 bases and J lost 4 bases. The CDR3 is CASSLGTGLNQPQHF. For the CDR3, the DNA is TGTGCCAGCAGCTTGGGGACAGGGCTAAATCAGCCCCAGCATTTT.

V is TRBV4-3 and J is TRBJ2-4; maybe TRBD1 (5 bases). V gave up 0 bases and J gave up 6 bases, with 18 bases separating them. The CDR3 is 17 amino acids. Germline assignment: CDR1 LGHNA and CDR2 YSLEER. The CDR3 reads CASSQDMDTGGVNIQYF. The CDR3 region has the DNA TGCGCCAGCAGCCAAGATATGGACACCGGTGGGGTAAACATTCAGTACTTC.

This clonotype was observed at least ten times. The chain links TRBV11-2 to TRBJ2-7; the match to TRBD2 covers 9 bases. Germline assignment: CDR1 SGHAT and CDR2 FQNNGV. V was pared by 5 bases and J by 2 bases, with 7 bases of the junction left unmatched. The CDR3 loop spans 15 amino acids. CDR3 sequence reads: CASSRSGGRTYEQYF. The CDR3 nucleotides are TGTGCCAGCAGCAGAAGCGGGGGGAGGACCTACGAGCAGTACTTC.

The V and J genes are TRBV10-3 and TRBJ1-6; a possible D gene is TRBD1 (6 bases). The CDR3 consists of 12 residues. Germline CDR1 reads ENHRY; CDR2 reads SYGVKD. V was trimmed by 5 bases and J by 9 bases, leaving 8 bases between them. CDR3 in amino acids: CAISPTGSPLHF. DNA of the CDR3: TGTGCCATCAGTCCGACAGGTTCACCCCTCCACTTT.

In this sample, this clonotype turned up many times. The chain recombines TRBV7-8 with TRBJ2-3, with D perhaps TRBD2 (7 bases). V lost 0 bases, J lost 2 bases, and 12 bases lay in between. CDR1 and CDR2 from the germline V gene are SGHVS and FQNEAQ. This CDR3 spans 16 amino acids. The DNA of the CDR3 is TGTGCCAGCAGCTTAGCGGGGGCGGGAGTCACAGATACGCAGTATTTT. It encodes CASSLAGAGVTDTQYF.

This clonotype was detected a few times. J is TRBJ2-2 and V is TRBV6-9; a weak D match, TRBD2 (5 bases). Germline V lookup: CDR1 MNHGY, CDR2 SVAAGI. V dropped 3 bases and J dropped 7 bases, with 9 bases sitting between them. The CDR3 spans 13 residues. Written as DNA, the CDR3 is TGTGCCAGCAGTTACCCGGGGAGCGGGGAGCTGTTTTTT. It yields the protein CASSYPGSGELFF.

In this sample, this clonotype turned up a few times. As DNA, the CDR3 is TGTGCCAGCAGGGGCATGGGGGCAGGGACGGGCAATCAGCCCCAGCATTTT. Its protein product is CASRGMGAGTGNQPQHF. The V call is TRBV19, the J call TRBJ1-5; a weak D match, TRBD1 (6 bases). Trimming shortened V by 9 bases and J by 2 bases, and 23 bases separated the two germline ends. This CDR3 region has 17 residues. Germline CDR1 and CDR2: LNHDA and SQIVND (reference sequence). The complete variable domain, with remaining parts taken from reference TRBV19 and TRBJ1-5, reads DGGITQSPKYLFRKEGQNVTLSCEQNLNHDAMYWYRQDPGQGLRLIYYSQIVNDFQKGDIAEGYSVSREKKESFPLTVTSAQKNPTAFYLCASRGMGAGTGNQPQHFGDGTRLSIL.

The V gene is TRBV12-3 or TRBV12-4, the J gene TRBJ1-6, with D possibly matching TRBD1 (5 bases). V lost 5 bases to trimming and J lost 7 bases, with 15 bases between them. This CDR3 contains 15 residues. CDR3 protein: CASSIDSFQNSPLHF. CDR3 DNA sequence: TGTGCCAGCAGTATCGACAGCTTCCAAAATTCACCCCTCCACTTT.

This clonotype was recorded many times. The V call is TRBV20-1, the J call TRBJ2-3, with D maybe TRBD2 (6 bases). V lost 2 bases, J lost 4 bases, and 10 bases lay in between. This CDR3 comprises 13 residues. Germline V lookup: CDR1 DFQATT, CDR2 SNEGSKA (reference sequence). The chain's CDR3 is CSARWTISDTQYF. DNA of the CDR3: TGCAGTGCTAGATGGACTATCTCAGATACGCAGTATTTT.

This clonotype was detected many times. The chain uses TRBV11-2 and TRBJ2-7; tentatively, D is TRBD1 (6 bases). Trimming left V 10 bases short and J 10 bases short, with 23 bases between. Germline lookup yields CDR1 SGHAT and CDR2 FQNNGV. The CDR3 contains 13 residues. Written as DNA, the CDR3 is TGTGCCATCACCGGGACACAGAGGGATCTTCAGTACTTC. Its protein product is CAITGTQRDLQYF.

The chain combines TRBV10-3 with TRBJ1-6; D remains ambiguous. The V end was cut by 6 bases, the J end by 9 bases, with 12 bases between. CDR1 is ENHRY and CDR2 is SYGVKD in the germline V gene. The CDR3 is 13 amino acids. The CDR3 region has the DNA TGTGCCATCAGCGGGCGCGACGGTTCACCCCTCCACTTT. It translates to CAISGRDGSPLHF.

This clonotype was counted only a few times. CDR3 protein: CASIDGGGQPQHF. In DNA, the CDR3 is TGTGCCAGCATCGATGGTGGGGGACAGCCCCAGCATTTT. This chain joins TRBV6-1 and TRBJ1-5; a weak D match, TRBD1 (5 bases). Germline lookup yields CDR1 MNHNS and CDR2 SASEGT. The length of the CDR3 is 13 residues. Between the trimmed V and J ends, which lost 7 bases and 7 bases, there was a span of 14 bases.

This clonotype has ten or more counts. This sequence joins TRBV10-3 and TRBJ2-7; D gene unclear. V was trimmed by 7 bases and J by 2 bases, leaving 12 bases between them. Germline V gene lookup returns CDR1 ENHRY and CDR2 SYGVKD. The length of the CDR3 is 13 residues. The CDR3 DNA reads TGTGCCATCAAGGCGACCTCGGCCTACGAGCAGTACTTC. Its translation: CAIKATSAYEQYF.